These 15 T cell receptor beta chains were all obtained from the same sample, sequenced in a study of T-cell reconstitution after alpha-beta-depleted transplantation in children (dated by TCRdb to 2016 to 2018). The library was prepared using PCR. TCRdb records Illumina HiSeq 2500 as the sequencer. To normalize quantification of the TCRbeta repertoire, the TCR libraries were built with molecular barcoding that relied on unique molecular identifiers. TCRdb trimmed the raw reads at Q25, called clones with MiXCR and kept productive beta chains. Rows with a matching CDR3 protein are joined into one entry that keeps the most common DNA and genes. Across this sample there are under 450,000 distinct CDR3 sequences, with about an eighth seen only once. The ten largest clonotypes hold approximately 4.3% of the sample. The sequencing here drew on PBMCs, taken from the stem cell graft. These receptor sequences come from a human donor who donated a stem cell graft to a child with Fanconi anemia.

The sample holds many counts of this clonotype. The V and J genes are TRBV19 and TRBJ1-1, with TRBD1 matching 9 bases. The CDR3 extends over 14 amino acids. The germline V gene encodes CDR1 LNHDA and CDR2 SQIVND (reference sequence). After removal of 8 bases from V and 5 bases from J, the junction contained 9 bases not matched to a gene. For the CDR3, the DNA is TGTGCCAGTGGCTCGACAGGGGGATGGACTGAAGCTTTCTTT. It yields the protein CASGSTGGWTEAFF.

This rearrangement joins TRBV12-3 or TRBV12-4 to TRBJ2-7, with D tentatively TRBD2 (6 bases). This CDR3 has 13 amino acids. CDR3 bases: TGTGCCAGCAGTTTACGGGACTCCGACGAGCAGTACGTC. It specifies CASSLRDSDEQYV.

The rearrangement joins TRBV5-5 to TRBJ1-1; a possible D gene is TRBD1 (6 bases). The CDR3 contains 15 residues. V gave up 4 bases and J gave up 1 base, with 14 bases separating them. From germline, CDR1 is SGHKS and CDR2 YYEKEE (reference sequence). CDR3 residues: CASSRTAGENTEAFF. CDR3 coding DNA: TGTGCCAGCAGCCGCACCGCAGGGGAGAACACTGAAGCTTTCTTT.

A few counts support this clonotype. The V gene is TRBV24-1, the J gene TRBJ2-1; D remains unclear. The CDR3 sequence is 18 residues long. Germline V lookup: CDR1 KGHDR, CDR2 SFDVKD. The V end was cut by 1 base, the J end by 7 bases, with 22 bases between. CDR3 loop: CATSDFKTPGPSRNEQFF. The CDR3 DNA is TGTGCCACCAGTGATTTCAAGACTCCTGGGCCCTCTAGGAATGAGCAGTTCTTC.

This clonotype has more than one count but fewer than ten. The chain is built from TRBV5-1 and TRBJ2-5; no firm D call. This CDR3 comprises 16 residues. CDR1 is SGHRS and CDR2 is YFSETQ in the germline V gene. Trimming took off 4 bases at V and 4 bases at J, with 20 bases between the two ends. The CDR3 region has the DNA TGCGCCAGCAGCATTATGCCCGGACGTGCTTCAGAGACCCAGTACTTC. It specifies CASSIMPGRASETQYF.

The chain is built from TRBV5-1 and TRBJ1-1, with 7 bases identical to TRBD1. V shed 2 bases, J shed 7 bases, and the junction held 11 bases outside the gene matches. Germline CDR1 is SGHRS and CDR2 is YFSETQ. The CDR3 spans 15 residues. This chain's CDR3 is CASSFEGQVAGEAFF. The DNA of the CDR3 is TGCGCCAGCAGCTTTGAAGGACAGGTCGCGGGTGAAGCTTTCTTT.

J is TRBJ1-2 and V is TRBV18; TRBD1 is a possible D gene (5 bases). Germline V CDR1 and CDR2: KGHSH, LQKENI. V was shortened by 3 bases and J by 4 bases, with 12 bases between the two germline ends. The CDR3 consists of 14 residues. The CDR3 spells CASSPGTEVYGYTF. In DNA form, the CDR3 reads TGTGCCAGCTCACCTGGGACCGAAGTCTATGGCTACACCTTC.

This clonotype turned up a few times. The chain links TRBV19 to TRBJ2-7; a possible D gene is TRBD1 (6 bases). The CDR3 extends over 16 amino acids. CDR1 is LNHDA, CDR2 SQIVND, per germline (reference sequence). V gave up 4 bases and J gave up 2 bases, with 18 bases separating them. The CDR3 nucleotides read TGTGCCAGTAGTACCGACCCAAGACAGGTCACCTACGAGCAGTACTTC. Translated: CASSTDPRQVTYEQYF.

This clonotype was observed many times. The CDR3 DNA sequence: TGTGCCAGCAGCCCCGGACAGGGGAGGGGCGGGGAGCTGTTTTTT. As protein: CASSPGQGRGGELFF. The chain has TRBV7-2 and TRBJ2-2; TRBD1 aligns across 9 bases. From germline, CDR1 is SGHTA and CDR2 FQGNSA. The CDR3 loop spans 15 amino acids. The junction had 8 bases not matched to a gene; V was cut back by 5 bases and J by 7 bases.

This clonotype was counted at least ten times. The V gene is TRBV5-1, the J gene TRBJ1-1; 11 bases align to TRBD1. The CDR3 consists of 14 residues. The trim removed 4 bases at V and 11 bases at J, leaving 10 bases unmatched. Germline CDR1 and CDR2: SGHRS and YFSETQ. The CDR3 region has the DNA TGCGCCAGCAGCCCGGCCGGACAGGGGGCGGAGGCTTTCTTT. It translates to CASSPAGQGAEAFF.

This clonotype occurred a few times. V usage is TRBV2 and J usage is TRBJ1-1; D remains ambiguous. Deletions cut 6 bases from V and 4 bases from J, with 15 bases between. This CDR3 is built from 14 residues. Germline V CDR1 and CDR2: SNHLY, FYNNEI. CDR3 sequence: CASRQAPEVTEAFF. The CDR3 bases are TGTGCCAGCAGGCAGGCCCCTGAGGTCACTGAAGCTTTCTTT. Filled out from reference TRBV2 and TRBJ1-1, the complete variable domain reads EPEVTQTPSHQVTQMGQEVILRCVPISNHLYFYWYRQILGQKVEFLVSFYNNEISEKSEIFDDQFSVERPDGSNFTLKIRSTKLEDSAMYFCASRQAPEVTEAFFGQGTRLTVV.

This chain joins TRBV5-1 and TRBJ1-2, with D perhaps TRBD1 (5 bases). V lost 0 bases to trimming and J lost 7 bases, with 16 bases between them. The CDR3 runs to 15 residues. Germline CDR1 and CDR2: SGHRS and YFSETQ. The CDR3 bases are TGCGCCAGCAGCTTGGGTGACGGGGCGGACGGTGGCTACACCTTC. Its protein is CASSLGDGADGGYTF.

The chain carries TRBV12-3 or TRBV12-4 and TRBJ2-4; the D is unclear. The CDR3 is 14 residues long. Trimming took 5 bases from V and 1 from J, leaving 9 bases between them. CDR3: CASSTGSAKNIQYF. CDR3 in DNA: TGTGCCAGCAGTACCGGGTCCGCCAAAAACATTCAGTACTTC.

This sequence joins TRBV29-1 and TRBJ2-7, with 7 bases fitting TRBD1. The CDR3 extends over 11 amino acids. V gave up 7 bases and J gave up 3 bases; unmatched junction bases: 3. Germline lookup yields CDR1 SQVTM and CDR2 ANQGSEA. The chain's CDR3 is CSARQGYEQYV. CDR3 nucleotides: TGCAGCGCCCGACAGGGCTACGAGCAGTACGTC.

This clonotype was counted at least ten times. The chain combines TRBV10-3 with TRBJ2-5, with D possibly being TRBD2 (5 bases). The CDR3 runs 14 residues. V shed 3 bases and J shed 1 base, with 9 bases lying between them. Germline V gene sequence: CDR1 ENHRY, CDR2 SYGVKD. The CDR3 loop is CAISESRGQETQYF. CDR3 nucleotide sequence: TGTGCCATCAGTGAAAGTCGGGGCCAAGAGACCCAGTACTTC.